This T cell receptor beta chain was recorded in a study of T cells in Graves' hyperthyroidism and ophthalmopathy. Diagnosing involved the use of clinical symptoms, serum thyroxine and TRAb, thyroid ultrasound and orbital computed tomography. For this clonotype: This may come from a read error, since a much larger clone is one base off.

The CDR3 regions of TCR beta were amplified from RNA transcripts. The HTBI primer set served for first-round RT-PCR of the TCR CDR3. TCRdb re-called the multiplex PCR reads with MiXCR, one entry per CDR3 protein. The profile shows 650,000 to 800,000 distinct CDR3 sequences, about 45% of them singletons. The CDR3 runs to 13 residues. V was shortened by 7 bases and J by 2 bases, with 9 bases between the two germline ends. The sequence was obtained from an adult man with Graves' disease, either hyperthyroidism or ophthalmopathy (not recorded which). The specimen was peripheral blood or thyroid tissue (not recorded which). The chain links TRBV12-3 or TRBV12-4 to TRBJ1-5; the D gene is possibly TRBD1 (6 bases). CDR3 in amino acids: CASKRQGNQPQHF. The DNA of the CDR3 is TGTGCCAGCAAACGACAGGGCAATCAGCCCCAGCATTTT.